The clone carrying this TCR beta chain appeared a few times. This specimen includes other DNA sequences encoding the same CDR3. Assay used: immunoSEQ multiplex PCR; TCRdb lists only in-frame clones, some missing. The sample carries around 2,000,000 clones, roughly 94% recorded once. These data are taken from a study of shared clonotypes between healthy human individuals. V gave up 1 base and J gave up 2 bases, with 6 bases separating them. The CDR3 has 13 amino acids. Germline V gene lookup returns CDR1 MNHNS and CDR2 SASEGT. CD8 cells classed as naive were CD45RO-negative and positively selected for CCR7, excluding terminally differentiated effector memory CD45RA+ cells.

The V and J genes are TRBV6-1 and TRBJ2-7; D uncertain. The specimen sequenced was naive CD8+ T cells sorted from blood. The receptor was derived from a man aged 18 to 29 in good health. The CDR3 region has the DNA TGTGCCAGCAGTGAAGGGGGAACCTACGAGCAGTACTTC. This encodes CASSEGGTYEQYF.